This T cell receptor beta chain emerged from a study of memory CD4+ T cells and cytomegalovirus serostatus (dated by TCRdb to the late 2010s). Background for the entire study: A total of some 33 healthy Belgian adults, of whom 9 were CMV seropositive and about 24 were CMV seronegative, were included in the cohort. To replicate a published TCR-based CMV serostatus classifier, the study sequenced CD4+ memory TCRbeta repertoires from a Belgian cohort whose cytomegalovirus serostatus was known. Overall study results and their limits: CMV serostatus prediction reached a median bootstrapped AUC of around 0.95 with the original framework and about 0.91 with a US-trained random forest. Only CD4+CD45RO+ memory cells were sequenced, in contrast to the original study, in which naive and memory CD4+ and CD8+ populations were covered. A median bootstrapped AUC of almost 0.96 with a 95% CI of 0.76-1.00 was achieved on the Belgian cohort by the original-framework classifier. Of under 200 previously reported CMV-associated TCRbeta sequences, some 67 appeared in the CD4+ memory repertoires, each in one to five individuals. Results were interpreted as suggesting that the CMV-associated TCR signature is largely present in the CD4+ memory repertoire.

Regarding this clone: Its antigen target is currently unknown. No much larger clone exists at a distance of one base, and base qualities are not known.

Ends trimmed: V by 3 bases, J by 7 bases; bases unmatched to a gene: 4. From the germline V gene, CDR1 is SGHDT and CDR2 is YYEEEE. The CDR3 measures 14 amino acids from cysteine to phenylalanine. The CDR3 DNA has 42 bases and is translated from base 1. Single viable CD3+CD4+CD8-CD45RO+ cells were sorted as memory CD4+ T cells on a FACSAria II. CMV serostatus was determined using a Roche Elecsys assay that detects serum IgG against CMV pp150, pp28, p38 and p52. Once the samples were thawed, total CD4+ T cells were enriched through positive selection using CD4 magnetic microbeads. The samples came from a separate study whose specific focus was interrogating the CD4+ T cell memory repertoire. Peripheral blood mononuclear cells were isolated and cryopreserved according to standard operating procedures, and serum was stored at -80 degrees C. Staining used CD3-PerCP (BW264/56), CD4-APC (RPA-T4), CD45RO-PE (UCHT1) and CD8-Pacific Orange (3B5) antibodies, with Sytox blue excluding non-viable cells.

The Quick-DNA Microprep Kit was used to extract genomic DNA from the sorted cells. Amplification of TCRbeta DNA was done with the immunoSEQ hsTCRbeta kit, following the protocol from the manufacturer. An Illumina MiSeq instrument was used to sequence the TCRbeta libraries. Under the source paper's analysis protocol: Removing out-of-frame sequences left approximately 2,000,000 distinct TCRbeta sequences, an average of about 70,000 per individual. Each individual was scored by the count of 164 previously reported CMV-associated TCRbeta sequences and the total productive distinct TCRbeta count. A beta-binomial model was reimplemented in Python, and scikit-learn random forests with default parameters were trained on US cohort data. Classifier performance on the Belgian cohort was summarized as median AUC with percentile confidence intervals calculated over 10,000 bootstrap iterations. The table comes from immuneACCESS by way of TCRdb, which keeps in-frame sequences with V and J called. Part of the clones is missing from these tables; in studies checked, under half for an unresolved V gene and the rest for unknown reasons. V, J and clone size are those of that table, while D and trimming were read from the DNA. This sample holds 45,000 to 55,000 clones; 70% to 80% were observed only once. The ten largest clonotypes hold 1.6% of the sample.

The receptor's source is an adult in good health and CMV-seronegative. Sequenced material: memory CD4+ T cells from blood. The V and J segments used are TRBV5-6 and TRBJ1-6; 7 bases in the middle match TRBD1. The DNA sequence is given as TGTGCCAGCAGCTCCGACAGGGAGAATTCACCCCTCCACTTT. This sequence encodes CASSSDRENSPLHF. The full variable domain, completed from the reference TRBV5-6 and TRBJ1-6 proteins outside the CDR3, reads DAGVTQSPTHLIKTRGQQVTLRCSPKSGHDTVSWYQQALGQGPQFIFQYYEEEERQRGNFPDRFSGHQFPNYSSELNVNALLLGDSALYLCASSSDRENSPLHFGNGTRLTVT.